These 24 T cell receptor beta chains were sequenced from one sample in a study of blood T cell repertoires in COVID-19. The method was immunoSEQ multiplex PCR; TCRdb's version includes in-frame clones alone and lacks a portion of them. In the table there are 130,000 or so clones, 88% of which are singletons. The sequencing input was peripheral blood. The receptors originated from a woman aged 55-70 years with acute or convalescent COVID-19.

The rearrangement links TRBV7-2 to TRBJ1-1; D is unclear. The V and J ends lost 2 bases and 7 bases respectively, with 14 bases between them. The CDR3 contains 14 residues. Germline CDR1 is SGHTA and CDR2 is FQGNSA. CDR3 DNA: TGTGCCAGCAGCTTAAATCGAGGCCGAGGTGAAGCTTTCTTT. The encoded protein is CASSLNRGRGEAFF. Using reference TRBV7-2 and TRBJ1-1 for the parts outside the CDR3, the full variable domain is GAGVSQSPSNKVTEKGKDVELRCDPISGHTALYWYRQSLGQGLEFLIYFQGNSAPDKSGLPSDRFSAERTGGSVSTLTIQRTQQEDSAVYLCASSLNRGRGEAFFGQGTRLTVV.

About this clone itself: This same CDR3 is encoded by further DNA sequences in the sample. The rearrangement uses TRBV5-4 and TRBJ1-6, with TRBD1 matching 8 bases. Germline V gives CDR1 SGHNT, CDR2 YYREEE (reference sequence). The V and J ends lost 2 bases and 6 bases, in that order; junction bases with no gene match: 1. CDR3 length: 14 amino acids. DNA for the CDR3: TGTGCCAGCAGCTTAGGACAGGGTAATTCACCCCTCCACTTT. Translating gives CASSLGQGNSPLHF. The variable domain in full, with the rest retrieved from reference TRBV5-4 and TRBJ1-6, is ETGVTQSPTHLIKTRGQQVTLRCSSQSGHNTVSWYQQALGQGPQFIFQYYREEENGRGNFPPRFSGLQFPNYSSELNVNALELDDSALYLCASSLGQGNSPLHFGNGTRLTVT.

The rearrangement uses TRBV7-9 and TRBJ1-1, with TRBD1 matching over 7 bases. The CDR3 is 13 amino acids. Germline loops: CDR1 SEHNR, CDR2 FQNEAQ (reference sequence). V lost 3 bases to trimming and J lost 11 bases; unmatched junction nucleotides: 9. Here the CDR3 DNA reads TGTGCCAGCAGCTTCACAGGGGATCAAGACGCTTTCTTT. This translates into CASSFTGDQDAFF.

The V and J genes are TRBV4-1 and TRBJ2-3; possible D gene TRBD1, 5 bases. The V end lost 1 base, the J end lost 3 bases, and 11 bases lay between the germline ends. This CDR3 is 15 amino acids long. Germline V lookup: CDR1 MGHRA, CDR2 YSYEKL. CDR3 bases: TGCGCCAGCAGCCAAGGTCCAGGGTCGACAGATACGCAGTATTTT. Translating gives CASSQGPGSTDTQYF.

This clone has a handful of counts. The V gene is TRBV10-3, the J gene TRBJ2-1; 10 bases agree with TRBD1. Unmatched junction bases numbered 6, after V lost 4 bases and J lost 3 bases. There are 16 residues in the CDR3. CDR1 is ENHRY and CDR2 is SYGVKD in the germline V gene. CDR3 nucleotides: TGTGCCATCAGTGGACAGGGGGCATTTCTCTACAATGAGCAGTTCTTC. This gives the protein CAISGQGAFLYNEQFF.

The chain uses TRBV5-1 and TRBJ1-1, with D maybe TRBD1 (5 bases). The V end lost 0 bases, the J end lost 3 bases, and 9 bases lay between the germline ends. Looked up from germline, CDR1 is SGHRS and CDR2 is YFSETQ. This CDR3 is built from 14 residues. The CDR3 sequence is CASSLAGHDTEAFF. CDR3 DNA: TGCGCCAGCAGCTTGGCCGGACACGACACTGAAGCTTTCTTT.

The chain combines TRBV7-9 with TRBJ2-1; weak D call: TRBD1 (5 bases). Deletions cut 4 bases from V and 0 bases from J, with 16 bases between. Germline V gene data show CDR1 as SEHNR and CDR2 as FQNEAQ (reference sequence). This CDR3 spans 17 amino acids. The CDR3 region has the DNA TGTGCCAGCAGCTCAATCGACAGCGCAAGCTCCTACAATGAGCAGTTCTTC. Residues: CASSSIDSASSYNEQFF.

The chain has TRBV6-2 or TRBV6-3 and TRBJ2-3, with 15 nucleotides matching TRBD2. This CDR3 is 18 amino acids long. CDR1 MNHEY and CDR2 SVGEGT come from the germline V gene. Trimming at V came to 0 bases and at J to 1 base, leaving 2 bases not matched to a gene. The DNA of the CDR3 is TGTGCCAGCAGTTACTCGGGACTAGCGGGGGGCCGCACAGATACGCAGTATTTT. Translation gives CASSYSGLAGGRTDTQYF.

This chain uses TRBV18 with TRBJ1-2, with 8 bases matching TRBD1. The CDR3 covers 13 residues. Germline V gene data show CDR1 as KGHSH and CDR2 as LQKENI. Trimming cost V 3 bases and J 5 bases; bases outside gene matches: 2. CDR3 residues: CASSPDRDYGYTF. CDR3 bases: TGTGCCAGCTCACCGGACAGGGATTATGGCTACACCTTC.

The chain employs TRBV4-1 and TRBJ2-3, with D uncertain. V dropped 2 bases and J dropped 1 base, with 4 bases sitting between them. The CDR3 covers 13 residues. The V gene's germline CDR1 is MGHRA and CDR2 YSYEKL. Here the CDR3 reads CASSQRGTDTQYF. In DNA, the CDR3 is TGCGCCAGCAGCCAACGGGGCACAGATACGCAGTATTTT.

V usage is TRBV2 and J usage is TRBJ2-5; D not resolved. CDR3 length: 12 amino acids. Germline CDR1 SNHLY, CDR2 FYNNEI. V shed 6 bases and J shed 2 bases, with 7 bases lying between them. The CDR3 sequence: CASSYVQETQYF. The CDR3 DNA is TGTGCCAGCAGCTACGTACAAGAGACCCAGTACTTC.

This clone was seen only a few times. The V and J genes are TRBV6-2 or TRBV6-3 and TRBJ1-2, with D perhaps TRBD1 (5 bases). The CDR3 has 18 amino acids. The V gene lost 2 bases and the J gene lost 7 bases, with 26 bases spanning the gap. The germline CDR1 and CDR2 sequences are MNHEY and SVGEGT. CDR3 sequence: CASSYRGSDKVMGFGYTF. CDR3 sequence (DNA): TGTGCCAGCAGTTACAGAGGTTCGGACAAAGTTATGGGATTTGGCTACACCTTC.

The CDR3 region is CASSRGTGNQPQHF. The CDR3 DNA follows: TGTGCCAGCAGCCGTGGGACAGGCAATCAGCCCCAGCATTTT. The chain combines TRBV6-5 with TRBJ1-5; 7 bases map to TRBD1. The CDR3 spans 14 residues. Unmatched junction bases numbered 4, after V lost 6 bases and J lost 2 bases. Germline CDR1 reads MNHEY; CDR2 reads SVGAGI.

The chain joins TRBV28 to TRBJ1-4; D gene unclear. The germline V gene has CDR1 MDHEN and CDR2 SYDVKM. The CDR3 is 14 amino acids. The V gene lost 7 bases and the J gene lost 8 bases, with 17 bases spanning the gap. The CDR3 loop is CASTQRQGGEKLFF. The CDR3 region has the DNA TGTGCCAGCACCCAAAGGCAAGGAGGCGAAAAACTGTTTTTT.

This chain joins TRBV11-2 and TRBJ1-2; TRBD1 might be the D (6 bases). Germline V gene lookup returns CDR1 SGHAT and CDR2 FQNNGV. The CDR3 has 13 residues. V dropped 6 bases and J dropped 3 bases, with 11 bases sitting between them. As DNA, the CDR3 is TGTGCCAGCAGACAGGACAGCCACTATGGCTACACCTTC. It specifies CASRQDSHYGYTF.

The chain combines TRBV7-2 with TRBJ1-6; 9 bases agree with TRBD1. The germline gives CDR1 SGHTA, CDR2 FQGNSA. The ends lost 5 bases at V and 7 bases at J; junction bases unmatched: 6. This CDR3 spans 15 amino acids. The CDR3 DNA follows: TGTGCCAGCAGCCTCCAGACAGGGGGGAATTCACCCCTCCACTTT. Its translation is CASSLQTGGNSPLHF.

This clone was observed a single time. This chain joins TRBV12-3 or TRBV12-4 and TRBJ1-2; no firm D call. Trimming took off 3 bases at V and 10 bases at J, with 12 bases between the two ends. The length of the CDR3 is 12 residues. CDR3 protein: CASSLATEDYTF. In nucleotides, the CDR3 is TGTGCCAGCAGTTTGGCTACTGAGGACTACACCTTC.

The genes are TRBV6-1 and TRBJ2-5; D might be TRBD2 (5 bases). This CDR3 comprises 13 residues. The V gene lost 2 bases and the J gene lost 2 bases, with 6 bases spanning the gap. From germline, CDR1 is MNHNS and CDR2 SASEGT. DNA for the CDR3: TGTGCCAGCAGTGAAACGGGACAAGAGACCCAGTACTTC. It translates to CASSETGQETQYF.

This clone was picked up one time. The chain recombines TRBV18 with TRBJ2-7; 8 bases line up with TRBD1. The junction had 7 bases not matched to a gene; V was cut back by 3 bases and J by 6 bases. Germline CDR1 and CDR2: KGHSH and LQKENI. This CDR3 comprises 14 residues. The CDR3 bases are TGTGCCAGCTCACCGTCGGACAGGGCGGGCGAGCAGTACTTC. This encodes CASSPSDRAGEQYF. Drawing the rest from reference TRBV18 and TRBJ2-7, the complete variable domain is NAGVMQNPRHLVRRRGQEARLRCSPMKGHSHVYWYRQLPEEGLKFMVYLQKENIIDESGMPKERFSAEFPKEGPSILRIQQVVRGDSAAYFCASSPSDRAGEQYFGPGTRLTVT.

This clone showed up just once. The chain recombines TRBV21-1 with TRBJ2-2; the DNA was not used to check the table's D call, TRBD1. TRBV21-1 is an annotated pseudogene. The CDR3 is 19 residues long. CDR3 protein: CASSKVNTVGQRRSGELFF. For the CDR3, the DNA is TGTGCCAGCAGCAAAGTAAATACGGTGGGACAGAGAAGATCCGGGGAGCTGTTTTTT.

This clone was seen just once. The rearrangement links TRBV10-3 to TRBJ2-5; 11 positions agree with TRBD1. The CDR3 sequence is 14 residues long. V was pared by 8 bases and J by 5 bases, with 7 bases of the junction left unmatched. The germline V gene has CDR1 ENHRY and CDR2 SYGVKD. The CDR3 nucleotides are TGTGCCATCGGAGGGACAGGGGGGCCGGAGACCCAGTACTTC. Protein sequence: CAIGGTGGPETQYF.

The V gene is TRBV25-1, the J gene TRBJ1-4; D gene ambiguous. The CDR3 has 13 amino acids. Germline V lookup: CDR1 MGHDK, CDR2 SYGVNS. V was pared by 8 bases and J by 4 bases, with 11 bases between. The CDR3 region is CASAPGFNEKLFF. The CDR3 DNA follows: TGTGCCAGCGCGCCGGGGTTTAATGAAAAACTGTTTTTT.

The CDR3 nucleotides are TGTGCCAGTAGTATAGAAGGACACCCCAATCAGCCCCAGCATTTT. This encodes CASSIEGHPNQPQHF. V is TRBV19 and J is TRBJ1-5, with a tentative D call TRBD1 (5 bases). CDR1 LNHDA and CDR2 SQIVND come from the germline V gene (reference sequence). The CDR3 loop spans 15 amino acids. Between the trimmed V and J ends, which lost 0 bases and 3 bases, there was a span of 9 bases.

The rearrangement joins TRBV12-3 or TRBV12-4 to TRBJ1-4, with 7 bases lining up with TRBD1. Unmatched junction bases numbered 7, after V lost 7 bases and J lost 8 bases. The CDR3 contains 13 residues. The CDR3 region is CASTPGTVEKLFF. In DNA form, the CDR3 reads TGTGCCAGCACCCCCGGGACAGTCGAAAAACTGTTTTTT.